The T cell receptor beta chain under discussion was sequenced for a study of blood T cell repertoires in COVID-19. Whole-study context: Whether acute or convalescent, the COVID-19 samples came from the United States, Italy and Spain. Sources were T cells, B-cell-depleted T cells, or PBMCs; the material itself was cDNA or gDNA.

Germline V gene lookup returns CDR1 SGHRS and CDR2 YFSETQ. V dropped 3 bases and J dropped 7 bases, with 14 bases sitting between them. The CDR3 has 13 residues. Authors' methods: Estimated nucleated cell counts came from reference gene primer amplification. Profiling relied on immunoSEQ multiplex PCR, and the TCRdb table lists in-frame clones only, not all of them. V, J and clone size were drawn from that table, and D and trimming were deduced from the DNA. The table includes about 220,000 clones, around 88% detected once. The TCR was taken from a woman aged 30 to 39 who had recovered from COVID-19. The sequenced material came from peripheral blood. The chain is built from TRBV5-1 and TRBJ2-7; D may be TRBD2 (6 bases). CDR3 sequence reads: CASSSDFAGEQYF. Here the CDR3 DNA reads TGCGCCAGCAGCTCGGACTTCGCGGGGGAGCAGTACTTC.